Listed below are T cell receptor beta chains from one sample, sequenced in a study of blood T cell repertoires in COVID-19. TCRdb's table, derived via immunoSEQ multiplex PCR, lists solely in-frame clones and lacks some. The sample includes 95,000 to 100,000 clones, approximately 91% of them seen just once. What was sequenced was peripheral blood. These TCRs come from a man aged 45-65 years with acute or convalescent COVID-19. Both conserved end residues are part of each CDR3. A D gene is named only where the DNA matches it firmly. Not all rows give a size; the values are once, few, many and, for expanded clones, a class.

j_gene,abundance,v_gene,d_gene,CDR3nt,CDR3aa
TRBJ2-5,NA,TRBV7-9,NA,TGTGCCAGCAGCCTACAGGGGGGGCAAGAGACCCAGTACTTC,CASSLQGGQETQYF
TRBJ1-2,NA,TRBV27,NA,TGTGCCAGCAGTTTAAACGTGCAGGGCGTCTATGGCTACACCTTC,CASSLNVQGVYGYTF
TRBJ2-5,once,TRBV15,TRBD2,TGTGCCACCAGCAGAGATGCGGCTAGCGGGGGACGGGAGACCCAGTACTTC,CATSRDAASGGRETQYF
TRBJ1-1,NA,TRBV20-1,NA,TGCAGTGCTGCTAGGAGTACTGAAGCTTTCTTT,CSAARSTEAFF
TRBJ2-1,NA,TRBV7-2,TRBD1,TGTGCCAGCAGCCGGGACAGGGATAGGGATGAGCAGTTCTTC,CASSRDRDRDEQFF
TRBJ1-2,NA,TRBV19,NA,TGTGCCAGTAGAAGGGGAGGAGCCTATGGCTACACCTTC,CASRRGGAYGYTF
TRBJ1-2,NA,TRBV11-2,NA,TGTGCCAGCAAATTGTCAGGGATTGGAGGCTACACCTTC,CASKLSGIGGYTF
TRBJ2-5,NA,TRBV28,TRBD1,TGTGCCAGCAGTTTAACAGTCGCAGGGGGCATGGAGACCCAGTACTTC,CASSLTVAGGMETQYF
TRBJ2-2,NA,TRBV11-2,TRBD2,TGTGCCAGCAGCCTTAGCGGGGGGGCAGCCGGGGAGCTGTTTTTT,CASSLSGGAAGELFF
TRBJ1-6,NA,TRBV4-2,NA,TGTGCCAGCAGCCGGGAGAATGTCTTTGGATCACCCCTCCACTTT,CASSRENVFGSPLHF
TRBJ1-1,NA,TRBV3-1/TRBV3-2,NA,TGTGCCAGCAGCCAAGGGACCCCAGGGGTAGCTTTCTTT,CASSQGTPGVAFF
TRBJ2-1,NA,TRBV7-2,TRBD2,TGTGCCAGCAGGTGGACTAGCGGGGGGTACAATGAGCAGTTCTTC,CASRWTSGGYNEQFF
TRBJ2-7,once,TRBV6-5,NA,TGTGCCAGCCTTCCTATGGGGCAGTCCCTCTACGAGCAGTACTTC,CASLPMGQSLYEQYF
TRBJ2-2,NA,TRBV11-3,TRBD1,TGTGCCAGCAGCTTACGACAGGGCCCCGGGGAGCTGTTTTTT,CASSLRQGPGELFF
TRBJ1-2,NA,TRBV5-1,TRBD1,TGCGCCAGCAGCTTGGGGGACAGCCTAAACTATGGCTACACCTTC,CASSLGDSLNYGYTF
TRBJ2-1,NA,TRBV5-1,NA,TGCGCCAGCAGCTCAACTCTTACAGGGAGCTCCTACAATGAGCAGTTCTTC,CASSSTLTGSSYNEQFF
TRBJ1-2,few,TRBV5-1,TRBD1,TGCGCCAGCAGCATAGGGACAGCCCATGGCTACACCTTC,CASSIGTAHGYTF
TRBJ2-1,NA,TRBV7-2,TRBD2,TGTGCCAGCAGCTTGGGCGGGGGAGGGGATGAGCAGTTCTTC,CASSLGGGGDEQFF
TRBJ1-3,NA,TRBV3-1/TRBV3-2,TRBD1,TGTGCCAGCAGCACCGACAGGGGGAGTGGAAACACCATATATTTT,CASSTDRGSGNTIYF
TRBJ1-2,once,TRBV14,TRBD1,TGTGCCAGCAGCCAAGATAATTGGACAGGGTATGGCTACACCTTC,CASSQDNWTGYGYTF
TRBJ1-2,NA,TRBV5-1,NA,TGCGCCAGCAGCCCCCGAGGCTATGGCTACACCTTC,CASSPRGYGYTF
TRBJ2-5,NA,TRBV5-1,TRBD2,TGCGCCAGCAGCTTCGACCCCAGCGGGGGTTACCAAGAGACCCAGTACTTC,CASSFDPSGGYQETQYF
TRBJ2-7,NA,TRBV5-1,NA,TGCGCCAGCAGCCCAGACTCACGACAGAATTCCTACGAGCAGTACTTC,CASSPDSRQNSYEQYF
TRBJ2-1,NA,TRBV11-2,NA,TGTGCCAGCAGCTTGTACAGGGTGTCCGACAATGAGCAGTTCTTC,CASSLYRVSDNEQFF
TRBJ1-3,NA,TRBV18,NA,TGTGCCAGCTCACCACAGACAGGCTCTGGAAACACCATATATTTT,CASSPQTGSGNTIYF
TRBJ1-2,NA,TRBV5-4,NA,TGTGCCAGCAGCCCCCCCAGGGGCCCCCCGGGGGGCTACACCTTC,CASSPPRGPPGGYTF
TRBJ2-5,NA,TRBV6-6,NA,TGTGCCAGCAGTTACGGGCGGACTCAAGAGACCCAGTACTTC,CASSYGRTQETQYF
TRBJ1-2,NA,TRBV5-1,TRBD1,TGCGCCAGCAGCTTGGGGGGACAGGGGTATAACTATGGCTACACCTTC,CASSLGGQGYNYGYTF
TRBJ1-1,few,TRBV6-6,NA,TGTGCCAGCAGTTACGAGGCAGGGGCGAACACTGAAGCTTTCTTT,CASSYEAGANTEAFF
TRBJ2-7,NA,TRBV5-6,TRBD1,TGTGCCAGCAGGACCGGGACAGGGACACACGAGCAGTACTTC,CASRTGTGTHEQYF
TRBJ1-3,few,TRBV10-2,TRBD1,TGCGCCAGCAGACTCGGGACAGACTCTGGAAACACCATATATTTT,CASRLGTDSGNTIYF
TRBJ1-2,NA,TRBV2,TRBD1,TGTGCCAGCAGCCGACAGGGGGCGGATGGCTACACCTTC,CASSRQGADGYTF
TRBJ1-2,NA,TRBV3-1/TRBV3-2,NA,TGTGCCAGCAGCCAAAAACAGGTTAAAGCTGGCTACACCTTC,CASSQKQVKAGYTF
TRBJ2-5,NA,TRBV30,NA,TGTGCCTGGAGAGTAACAGGGTTTATAGAGACCCAGTACTTC,CAWRVTGFIETQYF
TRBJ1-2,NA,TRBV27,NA,TGTGCCAGCACCCCACGGTGGGGAGGGGATGGCTACACCTTC,CASTPRWGGDGYTF
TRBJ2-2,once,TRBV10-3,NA,TGTGCCATCAGTGAGTCAGGGGAAGGTCGCACCGGGGAGCTGTTTTTT,CAISESGEGRTGELFF
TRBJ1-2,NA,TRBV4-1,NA,TGCGCCAGCAGCCATCGAGGATCGAGAGAGGAAAGGCGCTATGGCTACACCTTC,CASSHRGSREERRYGYTF
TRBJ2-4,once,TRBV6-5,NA,TGTGCCAGCAGTCACCGGGGGACCAAAAACATTCAGTACTTC,CASSHRGTKNIQYF
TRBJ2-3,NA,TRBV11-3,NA,TGTGCCAGCAGCTTGCGTCGGATGAGTGGCAGGGCCCCAGATACGCAGTATTTT,CASSLRRMSGRAPDTQYF
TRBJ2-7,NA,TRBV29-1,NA,TGCAGCGCTCGGGGAGGATTAGGCTCCTACGAGCAGTACTTC,CSARGGLGSYEQYF
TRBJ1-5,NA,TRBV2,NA,TGTGCCAGCAGTGTACAGGGCCATCAGCCCCAGCATTTT,CASSVQGHQPQHF
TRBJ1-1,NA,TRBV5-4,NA,TGTGCCAGCAGCTTGGTTCAGGGCAGAACTGAAGCTTTCTTT,CASSLVQGRTEAFF
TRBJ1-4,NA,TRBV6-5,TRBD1,TGTGCCAGCAGTTACGACGGGACAGGCCGTGAAAAACTGTTTTTT,CASSYDGTGREKLFF
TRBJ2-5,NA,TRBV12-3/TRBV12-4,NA,TGTGCCAGCAGTTTCCAGTTAACGGAGACCCAGTACTTC,CASSFQLTETQYF
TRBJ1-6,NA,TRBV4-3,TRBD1,TGCGCCAGCAGCCAAGAACCTCACGGGACAGGGAATTCACCCCTCCACTTT,CASSQEPHGTGNSPLHF